The rows below give T cell receptor beta chains drawn from one sample of a study of T-cell memory formation after mild COVID-19. Each CDR3 protein is one row after TCRdb ran MiXCR on the 5' RACE reads. Of a few hundred thousand distinct CDR3 sequences listed, 25% to 30% are singletons. Sequencing was performed on PBMCs or a T cell subset sorted from them (not recorded which). The receptors here all came from an adult woman who had mild COVID-19 (a few samples of this study predate the infection). Cell type and time point are not known. CDR3s include the opening cysteine and the closing phenylalanine or tryptophan. The D gene is left open where the match is weak. Size values are once, few and many counts, or a class for expanded clones, and some rows have none.

clone_size j_call d_call v_call cdr3_aa cdr3_nt
few TRBJ2-1 . TRBV5-1 CASSLGTVLNNEQFF TGCGCCAGCAGCTTAGGAACAGTTCTAAACAATGAGCAGTTCTTC
few TRBJ2-5 . TRBV7-6 CASSPKPGTKGGETQYF TGTGCCAGCAGCCCGAAACCCGGGACGAAAGGGGGAGAGACCCAGTACTTC
few TRBJ1-1 . TRBV11-2 CASSLVSVRIWDLNTEAFF TGTGCCAGCAGCTTAGTGAGCGTCAGGATATGGGACCTGAACACTGAAGCTTTCTTT
few TRBJ1-6 TRBD1 TRBV6-6 CASTHGGTDNSPLHF TGTGCCAGCACCCACGGGGGGACAGATAATTCACCCCTCCACTTT
few TRBJ2-7 TRBD2 TRBV6-2/TRBV6-3 CASETLAGADEQYF TGTGCCAGCGAGACCCTAGCGGGAGCAGACGAGCAGTACTTC
few TRBJ2-5 . TRBV12-3/TRBV12-4 CASSPAPPETQYF TGTGCCAGCAGTCCCGCCCCCCCGGAGACCCAGTACTTC
. TRBJ1-5 . TRBV3-1 CASSPASNQPQHF TGTGCCAGCAGCCCCGCGAGCAATCAGCCCCAGCATTTT
. TRBJ2-7 TRBD2 TRBV30 CAWSVRKEGLVVGEQYF TGTGCCTGGAGTGTACGGAAAGAGGGACTAGTGGTGGGCGAGCAGTACTTC
. TRBJ2-3 . TRBV12-3/TRBV12-4 CASSLQSRRPTDTQYF TGTGCCAGCAGTTTGCAAAGTAGGCGGCCCACAGATACGCAGTATTTT
. TRBJ2-7 . TRBV2 CASSVGGPYEQYF TGTGCCAGCAGTGTGGGGGGACCCTACGAGCAGTACTTC
few TRBJ1-6 . TRBV5-1 CASSSGQNYNSPLHF TGCGCCAGCAGCTCCGGACAGAATTATAATTCACCCCTCCACTTT
few TRBJ2-2 TRBD1 TRBV4-1 CASRLGGRGTGELFF TGCGCCAGCAGGCTAGGGGGCCGAGGCACCGGGGAGCTGTTTTTT
few TRBJ2-1 TRBD2 TRBV4-1 CASSQVGLASEQFF TGCGCCAGCAGCCAAGTGGGACTAGCCAGTGAGCAGTTCTTC
. TRBJ2-7 . TRBV19 CASSNYQGGGEQYF TGTGCCAGTAGTAATTATCAGGGCGGAGGGGAGCAGTACTTC
. TRBJ1-5 TRBD1 TRBV6-1 CASSLLRTGDQPQHF TGTGCCAGCAGTCTACTCCGGACAGGGGATCAGCCCCAGCATTTT
. TRBJ2-5 . TRBV24-1 CATSAGAWDVQETQYF TGTGCCACCAGTGCGGGGGCCTGGGACGTCCAAGAGACCCAGTACTTC
few TRBJ1-3 . TRBV7-6 CASSFGAAGNTIYF TGTGCCAGCAGCTTCGGGGCAGCTGGAAACACCATATATTTT
. TRBJ2-4 . TRBV6-1 CASREGVILAKNIQYF TGTGCCAGCAGGGAAGGAGTAATACTAGCCAAAAACATTCAGTACTTC
. TRBJ1-5 . TRBV20-1 CSASRHGNQPQHF TGCAGTGCCTCGCGACATGGCAATCAGCCCCAGCATTTT
few TRBJ2-5 . TRBV5-4 CASSSWRGMETQYF TGTGCCAGCAGCTCCTGGCGAGGGATGGAGACCCAGTACTTC
. TRBJ2-7 . TRBV7-9 CASSIHSSYEQYF TGTGCCAGCAGCATCCACAGCTCCTACGAGCAGTACTTC
. TRBJ1-1 TRBD1 TRBV5-1 CASSPEWTGNTEAFF TGCGCCAGCAGCCCGGAATGGACAGGGAACACTGAAGCTTTCTTT